This T cell receptor beta chain was identified during a study of blood T cell repertoires in COVID-19. Study-wide context: Samples taken during acute and convalescent COVID-19 were collected in the United States, Italy and Spain. Sample material is recorded as cDNA or gDNA derived from T cells, B-cell-depleted T cells, or PBMCs.

Germline assignment: CDR1 SGHNT and CDR2 YENEEA. This CDR3 is built from 18 residues. The V and J ends lost 5 bases and 2 bases, in that order; junction bases with no gene match: 7. In the original workflow: Amplification of reference gene primers was used by the study to estimate nucleated cell counts. The data were produced by immunoSEQ multiplex PCR, yet TCRdb's version contains in-frame clones alone and is incomplete. Clone size and the V and J calls come from that table; the DNA yielded D and trimming. This sample has 100,000 to 150,000 clones; around 79% occur once, and the top ten carry about 2.3%.

The sequence came from a middle-aged man with acute or convalescent COVID-19. The chain carries TRBV11-3 and TRBJ2-2; 14 positions agree with TRBD2. Material for sequencing was peripheral blood. This chain's CDR3 is CASSRGTSGGRNTGELFF. The CDR3 coding sequence is TGTGCCAGCAGCCGGGGGACTAGCGGGGGCCGAAACACCGGGGAGCTGTTTTTT.